The 3 T cell receptor beta chains below come from one sample, sequenced in a study of T cell responses to AZD1222 COVID-19 vaccine. Produced via immunoSEQ multiplex PCR; TCRdb's table is partial and in-frame only. The sample includes some 170,000 clones, about nine tenths of them seen just once. The material sequenced was peripheral blood, taken 28 days after the second AZD1222 dose. The receptors shown here come from an adult who received the AZD1222 COVID-19 vaccine.

This chain connects TRBV27 to TRBJ2-1; TRBD1 agrees at 9 bases. The length of the CDR3 is 17 residues. The J segment lost 1 base and the V segment lost 5 bases, leaving 9 bases of the junction unmatched. Germline V gene sequence: CDR1 MNHEY, CDR2 SMNVEV (reference sequence). The CDR3 loop reads CASSLRPGQGSYNEQFF. In DNA form, the CDR3 reads TGTGCCAGCAGTCTACGACCGGGACAGGGATCCTACAATGAGCAGTTCTTC.

The rearrangement joins TRBV7-2 to TRBJ2-3, with D uncertain. Trimming took off 0 bases at V and 10 bases at J, with 14 bases between the two ends. The CDR3 has 14 residues. In germline, CDR1 is SGHTA, CDR2 FQGNSA. DNA of the CDR3: TGTGCCAGCAGCTTAGCCCTGACCGGGCCTCCGCAGTATTTT. This encodes CASSLALTGPPQYF.

This clone was recorded only once. The rearrangement links TRBV25-1 to TRBJ1-5, with D possibly TRBD1 on 5 matching bases. Deletions cut 4 bases from V and 4 bases from J, with 14 bases between. Germline V CDR1 and CDR2: MGHDK, SYGVNS. This CDR3 is built from 15 residues. The CDR3 bases are TGTGCCAGCAGTGGCGGAGGGGCCGGGAATCAGCCCCAGCATTTT. As protein: CASSGGGAGNQPQHF.